The present T cell receptor (beta chain) was sequenced within a study of neurological immune-mediated disorders. TCRdb reprocessed the 5' RACE reads with MiXCR, giving one entry per CDR3 protein. The repertoire includes roughly 60,000 distinct CDR3 sequences, more than 8% of them detected once, and roughly an eighth sits in the top ten. The germline V and J ends were trimmed by 4 bases and 10 bases, with 12 bases remaining between them. CDR1 is SGHRS, CDR2 YFSETQ, per germline. The CDR3 is 13 residues long. This clonotype was counted at least ten times. Time point meaning: longitudinal time-point 2. V usage is TRBV5-1 and J usage is TRBJ1-6, with D tentatively TRBD1 (5 bases). The sequence was obtained from a young man in good health. Material: PBMCs. The CDR3 loop reads CASSIGQDSPLHF. CDR3 DNA: TGCGCCAGCAGCATAGGACAAGACTCACCCCTCCACTTT.